This TCR beta chain was found in a study of cytomegalovirus exposure and HLA in healthy donors. The CDR3 is 15 amino acids. The ends were cut back, 1 base at V and 4 bases at J, with 10 bases in the middle. The germline CDR1 and CDR2 sequences are MDHEN and SYDVKM. The PCR ran on 60 Vbeta and 13 Jbeta primers. The repertoire was sequenced with immunoSEQ multiplex PCR; TCRdb's copy has only in-frame clones and lacks some. The data hold about 130,000 clones, with 74% observed a single time. This sequence joins TRBV28 and TRBJ2-2; D remains unclear. The TCR comes from a woman between 50 and 59 years old in good health and CMV-seropositive. The sequencing input was PBMCs. CDR3 amino acids: CASSLFERRTGELFF. The CDR3 DNA reads as TGTGCCAGCAGTTTATTCGAGAGGCGCACCGGGGAGCTGTTTTTT.